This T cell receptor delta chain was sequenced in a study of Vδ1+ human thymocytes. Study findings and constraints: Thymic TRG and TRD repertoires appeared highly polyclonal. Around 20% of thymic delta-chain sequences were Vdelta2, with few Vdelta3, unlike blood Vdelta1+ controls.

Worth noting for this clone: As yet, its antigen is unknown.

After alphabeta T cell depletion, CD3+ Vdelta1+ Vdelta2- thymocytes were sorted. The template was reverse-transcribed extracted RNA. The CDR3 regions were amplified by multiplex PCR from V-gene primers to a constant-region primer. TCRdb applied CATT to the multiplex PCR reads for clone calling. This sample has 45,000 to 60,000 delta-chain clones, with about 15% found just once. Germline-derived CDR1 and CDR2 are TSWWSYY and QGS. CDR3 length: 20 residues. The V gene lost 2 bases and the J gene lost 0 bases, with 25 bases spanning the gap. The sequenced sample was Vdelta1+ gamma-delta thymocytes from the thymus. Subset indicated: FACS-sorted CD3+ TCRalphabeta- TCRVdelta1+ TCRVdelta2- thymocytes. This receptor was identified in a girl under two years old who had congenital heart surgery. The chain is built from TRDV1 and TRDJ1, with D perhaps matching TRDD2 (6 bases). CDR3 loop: CALGESKFLVRVRYTDKLIF. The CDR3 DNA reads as TGTGCTCTTGGGGAAAGTAAGTTCCTAGTTCGAGTCCGGTACACCGATAAACTCATCTTT.